This TCR beta chain was found in a study of identical twins. CDR1 and CDR2 (germline): WSHSY, SAAADI. The CDR3 is 15 residues long. V was pared by 3 bases and J by 1 base, with 4 bases of the junction left unmatched. TCRdb redid the calling of the 5' RACE reads with MiXCR, one entry per CDR3 protein. The table has fewer than 550,000 distinct CDR3 sequences, about 16% seen once. The same specimen was also included in a second study, on yellow fever vaccine responses in identical twins.

The sequencing sample was made of CD4+ T cells sorted from blood. This receptor was taken from a woman in her late teens or twenties in good health. V is TRBV10-2 and J is TRBJ2-3, with 7 bases lining up with TRBD1. The CDR3 coding sequence is TGCGCCAGCAGTGACAGGGGGTCCGGCACAGATACGCAGTATTTT. Amino acid sequence: CASSDRGSGTDTQYF.